This TCR beta chain was retrieved from a study of tumor-infiltrating lymphocytes in primary liver carcinoma. This clonotype is medium-sized within its sample. Production of TCR beta cDNA used roughly 500 ng total RNA together with a constant-region primer. Three rounds of nested multiplex PCR with slightly modified ARM-PCR produced TCR beta libraries. Two initial PCR rounds of around 10 cycles each paired TRBV1-TRBV30 forward primers with a C-beta reverse primer. MiXCR, applied by TCRdb to the multiplex PCR reads, yields one record per CDR3 protein. The table shows around 100,000 distinct CDR3 sequences, with around 63% occurring only once. Trimming took 3 bases from V and 14 from J, leaving 13 bases between them. There are 11 residues in the CDR3. Each 20-30 mg portion of unsorted bulk tissue served as the source for co-extraction of RNA and DNA. In every tumor sample, viable tumor cells made up over 85%.

This clonotype originated in a woman aged 55-69 years with primary liver carcinoma and hepatitis B virus infection. V and J are TRBV12-3 or TRBV12-4 and TRBJ1-2; D is uncertain. The sequenced sample consisted of liver tumor tissue from sampling region 5. Subset defined: tumor region T5, tumor centre. CDR3 amino acids: CASSFGQARTF. In DNA, the CDR3 is TGTGCCAGCAGTTTTGGCCAAGCGCGGACCTTC.